This T cell receptor (beta chain) was obtained from a study of metastatic and nonmetastatic thyroid tumors. Study information: Thyroid patients, malignant and benign, had repertoires compared across blood and tumor or nodule tissue.

With MiXCR, TCRdb called clones anew from the PCR reads. Among almost 70,000 clones listed, more than 13% were seen once. None of the patients had undergone any treatment ahead of thyroid surgery. In its sample, this clone was seen a few times. Sequences were obtained from blood. This TCR derives from a male donor with papillary thyroid cancer or a benign thyroid nodule (not recorded which). Some clones in this sample may be carry-over from other donors' samples.

CDR3 amino acids: CASSDRGNYEQYF. The CDR3 nucleotides are TGTGCCAGCAGTGACAGGGGGAACTACGAGCAGTACTTC. The rearrangement links TRBV6-1 to TRBJ2-7; 7 bases align to TRBD1. Germline CDR1 MNHNS, CDR2 SASEGT. The V and J ends lost 3 bases and 3 bases, in that order; junction bases with no gene match: 2. The CDR3 is 13 residues long.